These 12 T cell receptor beta chains were sequenced from one sample in a study of CD8 T cells in Susac syndrome. The RNA, 0.5 to 1 ug, was put through reverse transcription using random hexamers. One entry per CDR3 protein, called by TCRdb with MiXCR from the immunoSEQ multiplex PCR reads. The repertoire holds about 130,000 distinct CDR3 sequences, with around 94% as singletons. Sequencing was done on a sample of CD4+ T cells from PBMCs. Source of these receptors: a human donor with multiple sclerosis.

The CDR3 reads CASSPPGNEQYF. CDR3 sequence (DNA): TGTGCCAGCAGTCCGCCAGGTAACGAGCAGTACTTC. V is TRBV25-1 and J is TRBJ2-7; D remains unclear. The length of the CDR3 is 12 residues. Germline V lookup: CDR1 MGHDK, CDR2 SYGVNS. V dropped 5 bases and J dropped 5 bases, with 10 bases sitting between them.

V usage is TRBV3-1 and J usage is TRBJ2-7, with TRBD1 identical over 8 bases. The J segment lost 2 bases and the V segment lost 1 base, leaving 4 bases of the junction unmatched. The CDR3 consists of 15 residues. CDR1 LGHDT and CDR2 YNNKEL come from the germline V gene (reference sequence). CDR3 region: CASSQAGTGTYEQYF. The CDR3 DNA reads TGTGCCAGCAGCCAAGCCGGGACAGGAACCTACGAGCAGTACTTC.

V usage is TRBV12-3 or TRBV12-4 and J usage is TRBJ1-5; 8 nucleotides line up with TRBD1. The CDR3 consists of 14 residues. The V and J ends lost 6 bases and 4 bases, in that order; junction bases with no gene match: 5. In DNA, the CDR3 is TGTGCCAGCAGCCCTACAGGGGGTAATCAGCCCCAGCATTTT. Amino acid sequence: CASSPTGGNQPQHF.

This clonotype was picked up one time. This rearrangement joins TRBV18 to TRBJ2-7; D is perhaps TRBD1 (6 bases). This CDR3 comprises 16 residues. V lost 2 bases and J 2 bases, leaving 16 bases between the germline ends. Germline CDR1 is KGHSH and CDR2 is LQKENI. CDR3: CASSPSWDKPTYEQYF. In DNA form, the CDR3 reads TGTGCCAGCTCACCATCATGGGACAAGCCGACCTACGAGCAGTACTTC.

The chain recombines TRBV29-1 with TRBJ1-2; 10 positions agree with TRBD1. Germline CDR1 is SQVTM and CDR2 is ANQGSEA. The CDR3 has 13 amino acids. With 6 bases clipped from V and 4 bases from J, the junction kept 5 bases outside the gene matches. CDR3 nucleotide sequence: TGCAGCGTGTGGGACAGGGGAAGCTATGGCTACACCTTC. Amino acids: CSVWDRGSYGYTF.

The V gene is TRBV10-3, the J gene TRBJ1-2, with 12 bases that match TRBD1. Germline V CDR1 and CDR2: ENHRY, SYGVKD. The CDR3 loop spans 13 amino acids. V lost 3 bases and J lost 8; bases outside the gene matches: 1. The CDR3 is CAISDGTGGGYTF. The DNA for the CDR3 is TGTGCCATCAGTGATGGGACAGGGGGCGGCTACACCTTC.

The V call is TRBV6-5, the J call TRBJ1-2, with D possibly TRBD1 on 5 matching bases. The germline V and J ends were trimmed by 2 bases and 6 bases, with 10 bases remaining between them. Germline CDR1 and CDR2: MNHEY and SVGAGI. The CDR3 is 13 residues long. The CDR3 DNA reads TGTGCCAGCAGTTACGTAGGGGCGGATGGCTACACCTTC. It codes for CASSYVGADGYTF.

This chain uses TRBV3-1 with TRBJ2-7; 12 bases match TRBD2. CDR1 and CDR2 from the germline V gene are LGHDT and YNNKEL (reference sequence). With V trimmed by 4 bases and J by 4 bases, 5 bases remained unmatched. The CDR3 is 15 amino acids. The CDR3 loop is CASSPLAGGGYEQYF. DNA for the CDR3: TGTGCCAGCAGCCCTCTAGCGGGGGGGGGATACGAGCAGTACTTC.

The rearrangement uses TRBV10-3 and TRBJ2-5; 7 positions match TRBD2. The length of the CDR3 is 15 residues. Trimming removed 4 bases from V and 2 bases from J; junction bases left unmatched: 7. Germline assignment: CDR1 ENHRY and CDR2 SYGVKD. The CDR3: CAISVPSRGQETQYF. The CDR3 nucleotides are TGTGCCATCAGTGTCCCCTCGCGGGGGCAAGAGACCCAGTACTTC.

The rearrangement uses TRBV7-2 and TRBJ2-1; 8 nucleotides match TRBD2. Matching the DNA end better, TRBJ2-5 makes the J call doubtful. Germline assignment: CDR1 SGHTA and CDR2 FQGNSA. The CDR3 spans 11 residues. The CDR3 loop reads CASSSGGAQYF. CDR3 sequence (DNA): TGTGCCAGCAGCTCCGGGGGGGCCCAGTACTTC.

The CDR3 DNA follows: TGTGCCAGCAGCCCTGGGACAGGGCACAATCAGCCCCAGCATTTT. This sequence encodes CASSPGTGHNQPQHF. The rearrangement uses TRBV7-2 and TRBJ1-5, with TRBD1 matching 9 bases. The germline gives CDR1 SGHTA, CDR2 FQGNSA. The CDR3 runs 15 residues. The ends lost 5 bases at V and 3 bases at J; junction bases unmatched: 5.

This chain joins TRBV30 and TRBJ1-2; 8 nucleotides line up with TRBD1. Germline loops: CDR1 GTSNPN, CDR2 SVGIG (reference sequence). V dropped 5 bases and J dropped 1; count of bases not matched to a gene: 6. This CDR3 is built from 14 residues. The CDR3 region has the DNA TGTGCCTGGTCAGGGGGCATCGGTAACTATGGCTACACCTTC. Translated: CAWSGGIGNYGYTF. The whole variable domain, filled in from reference TRBV30 and TRBJ1-2, reads SQTIHQWPATLVQPVGSPLSLECTVEGTSNPNLYWYRQAAGRGLQLLFYSVGIGQISSEVPQNLSASRPQDRQFILSSKKLLLSDSGFYLCAWSGGIGNYGYTFGSGTRLTVV.